The entry below describes one TCR beta chain. Methods used by the authors: Reference gene primer amplification yielded estimated nucleated cell counts. Libraries were prepared by immunoSEQ multiplex PCR; TCRdb keeps only in-frame clonotypes and omits some of them. D and trimming come from the DNA, and the V and J calls and clone size come from that table. The data contain approximately 110,000 clones, about 93% of them singletons. The data were taken from a study of blood T cell repertoires in COVID-19. Study-level background: Acute-phase and convalescent COVID-19 samples originated in the United States, Italy and Spain. T cells, B-cell-depleted T cells, or PBMCs provided the cDNA or gDNA that served as material.

Seattle patients were enrolled while actively infected and followed longitudinally. The germline gives CDR1 SGHNT, CDR2 YYREEE (reference sequence). The CDR3 has 16 amino acids. The V and J ends lost 0 bases and 6 bases respectively, with 17 bases between them. The sequenced material came from peripheral blood. The sequence was collected from a man aged 45-65 years with COVID-19, enrolled during active disease. The V gene is TRBV5-4, the J gene TRBJ2-3, with D perhaps matching TRBD1 (6 bases). Written as DNA, the CDR3 is TGTGCCAGCAGCTTGGATTTGGGGGCGAATTGGGATACGCAGTATTTT. This gives the protein CASSLDLGANWDTQYF.